A selection of T cell receptor beta chains follows, all from one sample in a study of blood T cell repertoires in COVID-19. The table came from immunoSEQ multiplex PCR; TCRdb's copy has only in-frame clones and leaves some out. The sample has some 460,000 clones, about 85% seen once. Specimen: PBMCs or T cells enriched from blood (not recorded which). Receptors were obtained from a woman in her late teens or twenties who had recovered from COVID-19. The CDR3 runs from the conserved cysteine through the conserved F or W. The D gene is left open where the match is weak. Rows give clone size only sometimes, using once, few, many, or a class for an expanded clone.

D	V	J	size	CDR3	DNA
-	TRBV3-1/TRBV3-2	TRBJ1-5	-	CASSQVAPGAGNNQPQHF	TGTGCCAGCAGCCAAGTCGCCCCAGGGGCGGGCAACAATCAGCCCCAGCATTTT
-	TRBV6-5	TRBJ1-6	-	CASTRSSYNSPLHF	TGTGCCAGCACAAGGAGCTCCTATAATTCACCCCTCCACTTT
-	TRBV7-8	TRBJ1-4	-	CASSPPRGSANEKLFF	TGTGCCAGCAGCCCCCCCCGGGGTTCAGCTAATGAAAAACTGTTTTTT
-	TRBV7-2	TRBJ1-1	-	CASSLDGGGNTEAFF	TGTGCCAGCAGCTTAGATGGGGGAGGGAACACTGAAGCTTTCTTT
-	TRBV5-4	TRBJ2-3	few	CASSLGGPSSTDTQYF	TGTGCCAGCAGCTTGGGGGGGCCCTCTAGCACAGATACGCAGTATTTT
TRBD1	TRBV5-7	TRBJ1-5	once	CASSFIDRGSNQPQHF	TGTGCCAGCAGCTTTATTGACAGGGGGAGCAATCAGCCCCAGCATTTT
-	TRBV25-1	TRBJ1-1	-	CASGEGTYGNTEAFF	TGTGCCAGCGGGGAGGGGACGTATGGGAACACTGAAGCTTTCTTT
TRBD2	TRBV5-4	TRBJ2-3	once	CASSPGGGFTDTQYF	TGTGCCAGCAGCCCCGGGGGGGGCTTCACAGATACGCAGTATTTT
TRBD1	TRBV11-2	TRBJ1-2	-	CASSPGTGSNYGYTF	TGTGCCAGCAGCCCCGGGACAGGCTCTAACTATGGCTACACCTTC
-	TRBV28	TRBJ1-2	-	CAVWENYGYTF	TGTGCCGTTTGGGAGAACTATGGCTACACCTTC
-	TRBV27	TRBJ2-1	-	CASSFREGGWNEQFF	TGTGCCAGCAGTTTTCGTGAGGGCGGTTGGAATGAGCAGTTCTTC
-	TRBV7-9	TRBJ1-3	-	CASSLQGNAGNTIYF	TGTGCCAGCAGTCTTCAGGGGAATGCTGGAAACACCATATATTTT
-	TRBV6-5	TRBJ2-5	-	CASRGRGEYQETQYF	TGTGCCAGCAGAGGGCGGGGAGAGTACCAAGAGACCCAGTACTTC
-	TRBV27	TRBJ1-3	-	CASSSRGWGNTIYF	TGTGCCAGCAGTAGTCGGGGATGGGGAAACACCATATATTTT
-	TRBV7-6	TRBJ2-7	few	CASSLGQGTHYEQYF	TGTGCCAGCAGCTTAGGGCAGGGGACCCACTACGAGCAGTACTTC
TRBD2	TRBV5-4	TRBJ2-1	once	CASSPRSAGLAGNNEQFF	TGTGCCAGCAGCCCAAGGAGTGCGGGCCTAGCGGGGAACAATGAGCAGTTCTTC
TRBD1	TRBV12-5	TRBJ1-2	once	CASTTGSGYGYTF	TGTGCTAGTACGACAGGGAGCGGCTATGGCTACACCTTC
TRBD1	TRBV27	TRBJ1-3	-	CASSPGTGLGNTIYF	TGTGCCAGCAGTCCCGGGACAGGGCTTGGAAACACCATATATTTT
-	TRBV28	TRBJ2-7	-	CASSIADRTTYEQYF	TGTGCCAGCAGTATAGCGGACAGGACTACCTACGAGCAGTACTTC
-	TRBV18	TRBJ1-1	-	CASSPPVLGVGTEAFF	TGTGCCAGCTCACCACCGGTTCTAGGGGTAGGGACTGAAGCTTTCTTT
-	TRBV6-5	TRBJ2-7	once	CASRNLRQGNYEQYF	TGTGCCAGCAGGAACCTCCGGCAGGGGAACTACGAGCAGTACTTC
TRBD1	TRBV27	TRBJ2-7	-	CASSFSGGTGTYEQYF	TGTGCCAGCAGTTTCAGCGGCGGGACAGGCACCTACGAGCAGTACTTC
-	TRBV19	TRBJ1-3	-	CASTTGDRSGNTIYF	TGTGCCAGTACTACCGGTGATCGCTCTGGAAACACCATATATTTT
-	TRBV5-6	TRBJ2-1	-	CASAAGARPYNEQFF	TGTGCCAGCGCCGCGGGGGCGCGGCCCTACAATGAGCAGTTCTTC
-	TRBV4-1	TRBJ2-2	-	CASSHPLQGVRELFF	TGCGCCAGCAGCCACCCTCTTCAGGGTGTTCGGGAGCTGTTTTTT
TRBD1	TRBV19	TRBJ1-6	-	CASGDRDRVNSPLHF	TGTGCCAGTGGGGACCGGGACAGGGTAAATTCACCCCTCCACTTT
TRBD1	TRBV11-2	TRBJ2-7	-	CASSRTGVEQYF	TGTGCCAGCAGCCGGACAGGGGTCGAGCAGTACTTC
TRBD2	TRBV4-2	TRBJ2-4	few	CASSPPPGGSRDKNIQYF	TGTGCCAGCAGCCCCCCGCCGGGGGGAAGTAGGGACAAAAACATTCAGTACTTC
TRBD1	TRBV30	TRBJ1-1	-	CALNRGGGEAFF	TGTGCCTTAAACAGGGGAGGCGGTGAAGCTTTCTTT
TRBD1	TRBV7-2	TRBJ1-4	-	CASSSSPGQGTEKLFF	TGTGCCAGCAGCTCGTCACCGGGACAGGGGACTGAAAAACTGTTTTTT
-	TRBV28	TRBJ2-4	-	CASTANPHIQYF	TGTGCCAGCACCGCTAATCCTCACATTCAGTACTTC
-	TRBV29-1	TRBJ2-3	-	CSAEVHRGDTQYF	TGCAGCGCCGAGGTTCACCGCGGCGATACGCAGTATTTT
-	TRBV2	TRBJ2-7	once	CASSDDGRRGDYEQYF	TGTGCCAGCAGTGACGACGGGAGGAGGGGGGACTACGAGCAGTACTTC
-	TRBV5-1	TRBJ1-4	once	CASSLVGGEEKLFF	TGCGCCAGCAGCTTGGTGGGGGGAGAGGAAAAACTGTTTTTT
TRBD2	TRBV27	TRBJ2-1	-	CASSPWLAGYNEQFF	TGTGCCAGCAGTCCCTGGCTAGCGGGCTACAATGAGCAGTTCTTC
-	TRBV11-2	TRBJ1-1	-	CASSAAVRTEAFF	TGTGCCAGCAGCGCCGCCGTGAGGACTGAAGCTTTCTTT
-	TRBV4-1	TRBJ1-6	-	CASSQEIRGDNSPLHF	TGCGCCAGCAGCCAAGAGATTCGGGGGGATAATTCACCCCTCCACTTT
-	TRBV4-1	TRBJ1-4	few	CASSQAYEKLFF	TGCGCCAGCAGCCAAGCCTACGAAAAACTGTTTTTT
-	TRBV2	TRBJ2-1	-	CASSVAVDEQFF	TGTGCCAGCAGTGTAGCGGTAGATGAGCAGTTCTTC
-	TRBV19	TRBJ2-6	few	CASSISGQPSGANVLTF	TGTGCCAGTAGTATCTCAGGACAGCCGTCTGGGGCCAACGTCCTGACTTTC
-	TRBV30	TRBJ2-1	-	CAWSVLRDEQFF	TGTGCCTGGAGTGTACTTCGGGATGAGCAGTTCTTC
-	TRBV28	TRBJ1-2	-	CASSPGYEDGYTF	TGTGCCAGCAGCCCAGGGTACGAAGATGGCTACACCTTC
TRBD1	TRBV5-1	TRBJ2-3	-	CASSLGTGTDTQYF	TGCGCCAGCAGCTTGGGGACAGGGACAGATACGCAGTATTTT
-	TRBV5-1	TRBJ2-2	-	CASSLNSPSGGELFF	TGCGCCAGCAGCTTAAACTCCCCTTCGGGCGGGGAGCTGTTTTTT
-	TRBV2	TRBJ1-1	-	CASTASPTGNGEAFF	TGTGCCAGCACCGCGAGCCCTACAGGGAACGGAGAAGCTTTCTTT
-	TRBV28	TRBJ1-4	-	CASSLGAPNEKLFF	TGTGCCAGCAGTTTGGGGGCCCCTAATGAAAAACTGTTTTTT
-	TRBV11-3	TRBJ1-2	-	CASGSSSTGDYGYTF	TGTGCCAGCGGGTCCAGTTCCACCGGGGACTATGGCTACACCTTC
TRBD1	TRBV28	TRBJ1-1	-	CASNRDRAEAFF	TGTGCCAGCAATCGGGACAGGGCTGAAGCTTTCTTT
-	TRBV28	TRBJ1-2	-	CASSKQNYGYTF	TGTGCCAGCAGTAAACAGAACTATGGCTACACCTTC
-	TRBV29-1	TRBJ2-5	-	CSVTGTERETQYF	TGCAGCGTTACGGGGACTGAACGGGAGACCCAGTACTTC
-	TRBV28	TRBJ2-1	once	CASSIGQFVNEQFF	TGTGCCAGCAGTATTGGACAGTTCGTTAATGAGCAGTTCTTC
TRBD1	TRBV2	TRBJ2-3	once	CASSGTGGTDTQYF	TGTGCCAGCAGTGGGACAGGGGGCACAGATACGCAGTATTTT
TRBD1	TRBV28	TRBJ2-7	once	CASEQTGILYEQYF	TGTGCCAGCGAACAGACAGGGATACTTTACGAGCAGTACTTC
TRBD2	TRBV30	TRBJ2-1	-	CAWSLSGTSGGLEFF	TGTGCCTGGAGTCTATCCGGGACTAGCGGGGGCCTGGAGTTCTTC
-	TRBV7-2	TRBJ1-1	-	CASSYVGLGENTEAFF	TGTGCCAGCAGCTACGTTGGATTAGGGGAGAACACTGAAGCTTTCTTT